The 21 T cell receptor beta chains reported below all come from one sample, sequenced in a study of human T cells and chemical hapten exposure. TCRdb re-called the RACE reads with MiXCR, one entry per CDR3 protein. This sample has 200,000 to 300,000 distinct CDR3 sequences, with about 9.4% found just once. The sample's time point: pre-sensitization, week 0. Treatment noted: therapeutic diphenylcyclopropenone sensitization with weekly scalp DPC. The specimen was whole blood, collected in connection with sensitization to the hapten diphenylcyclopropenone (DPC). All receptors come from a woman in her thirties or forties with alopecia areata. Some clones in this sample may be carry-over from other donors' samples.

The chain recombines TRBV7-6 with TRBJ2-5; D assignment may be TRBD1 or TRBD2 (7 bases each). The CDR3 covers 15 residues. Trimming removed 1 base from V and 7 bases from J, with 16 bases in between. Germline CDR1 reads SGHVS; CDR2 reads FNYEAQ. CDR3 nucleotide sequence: TGTGCCAGCAGCTTAGTCGTAGACAGGGAGGGGACCCAGTACTTC. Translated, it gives CASSLVVDREGTQYF.

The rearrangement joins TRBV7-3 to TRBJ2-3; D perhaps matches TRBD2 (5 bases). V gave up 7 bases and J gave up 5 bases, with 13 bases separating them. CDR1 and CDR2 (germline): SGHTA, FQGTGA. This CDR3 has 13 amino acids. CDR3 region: CASTVSGKDTQYF. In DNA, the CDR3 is TGTGCCAGCACCGTGTCCGGGAAAGATACGCAGTATTTT.

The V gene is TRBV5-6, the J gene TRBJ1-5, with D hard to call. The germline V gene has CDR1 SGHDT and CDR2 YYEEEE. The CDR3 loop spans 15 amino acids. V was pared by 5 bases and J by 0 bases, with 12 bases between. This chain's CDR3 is CASSYTPASNQPQHF. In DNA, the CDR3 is TGTGCCAGCAGTTATACTCCAGCTAGCAATCAGCCCCAGCATTTT. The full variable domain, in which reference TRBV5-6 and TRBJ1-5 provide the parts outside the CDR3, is DAGVTQSPTHLIKTRGQQVTLRCSPKSGHDTVSWYQQALGQGPQFIFQYYEEEERQRGNFPDRFSGHQFPNYSSELNVNALLLGDSALYLCASSYTPASNQPQHFGDGTRLSIL.

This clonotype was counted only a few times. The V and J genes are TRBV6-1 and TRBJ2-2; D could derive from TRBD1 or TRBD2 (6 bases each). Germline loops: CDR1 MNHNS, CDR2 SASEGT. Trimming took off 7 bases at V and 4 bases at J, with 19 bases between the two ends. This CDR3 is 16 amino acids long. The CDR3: CASTFVSGAATGELFF. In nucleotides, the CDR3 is TGTGCCAGCACCTTCGTGTCGGGGGCGGCCACCGGGGAGCTGTTTTTT.

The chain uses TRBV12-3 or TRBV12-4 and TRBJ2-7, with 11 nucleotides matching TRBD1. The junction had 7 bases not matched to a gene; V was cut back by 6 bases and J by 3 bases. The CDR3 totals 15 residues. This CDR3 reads CASSLGQGAGYEQYF. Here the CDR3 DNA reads TGTGCCAGCAGCCTAGGACAGGGGGCGGGCTACGAGCAGTACTTC.

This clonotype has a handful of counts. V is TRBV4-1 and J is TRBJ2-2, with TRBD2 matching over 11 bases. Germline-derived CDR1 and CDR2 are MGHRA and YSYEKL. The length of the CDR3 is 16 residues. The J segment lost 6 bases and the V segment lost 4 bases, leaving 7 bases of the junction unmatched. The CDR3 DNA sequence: TGCGCCAGCAGCCTTACTAGCGGGGGCTTGTCCGGGGAGCTGTTTTTT. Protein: CASSLTSGGLSGELFF.

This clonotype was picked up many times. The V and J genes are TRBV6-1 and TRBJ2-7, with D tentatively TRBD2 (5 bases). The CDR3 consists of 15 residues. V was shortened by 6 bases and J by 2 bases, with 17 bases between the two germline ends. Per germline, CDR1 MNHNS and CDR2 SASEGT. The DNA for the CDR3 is TGTGCCAGCAGCCCGCGGGCCTCTCTTACCTACGAGCAGTACTTC. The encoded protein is CASSPRASLTYEQYF.

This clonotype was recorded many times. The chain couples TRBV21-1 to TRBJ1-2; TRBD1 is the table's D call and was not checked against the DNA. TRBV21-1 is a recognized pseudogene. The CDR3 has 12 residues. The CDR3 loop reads CARWGRTKGYTF. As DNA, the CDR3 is TGTGCCAGATGGGGCCGGACAAAAGGCTACACCTTC.

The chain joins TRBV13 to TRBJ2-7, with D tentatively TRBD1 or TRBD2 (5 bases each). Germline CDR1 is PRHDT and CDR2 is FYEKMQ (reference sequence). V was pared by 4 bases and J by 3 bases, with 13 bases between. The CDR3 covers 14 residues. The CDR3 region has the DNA TGTGCCAGCAGCTCCCGGGGCCTAAGCTACGAGCAGTACTTC. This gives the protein CASSSRGLSYEQYF.

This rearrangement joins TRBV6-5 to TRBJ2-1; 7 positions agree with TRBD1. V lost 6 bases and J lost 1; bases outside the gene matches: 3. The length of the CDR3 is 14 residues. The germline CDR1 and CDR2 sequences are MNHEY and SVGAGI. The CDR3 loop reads CASRTGNSYNEQFF. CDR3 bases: TGTGCCAGCAGGACAGGGAATTCCTACAATGAGCAGTTCTTC.

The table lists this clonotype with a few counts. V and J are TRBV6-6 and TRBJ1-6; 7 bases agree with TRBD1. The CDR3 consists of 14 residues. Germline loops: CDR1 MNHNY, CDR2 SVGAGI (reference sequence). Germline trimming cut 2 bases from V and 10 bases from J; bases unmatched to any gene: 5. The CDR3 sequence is CASSYQGTVSPLHF. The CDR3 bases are TGTGCCAGCAGTTACCAGGGGACAGTATCACCCCTCCACTTT.

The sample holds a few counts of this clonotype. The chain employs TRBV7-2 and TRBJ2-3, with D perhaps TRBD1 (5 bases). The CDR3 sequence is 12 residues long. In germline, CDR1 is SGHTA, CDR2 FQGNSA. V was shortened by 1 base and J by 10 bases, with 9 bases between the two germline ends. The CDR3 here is CASSLEQGAQYF. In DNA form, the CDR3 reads TGTGCCAGCAGCTTAGAGCAAGGGGCGCAGTATTTT.

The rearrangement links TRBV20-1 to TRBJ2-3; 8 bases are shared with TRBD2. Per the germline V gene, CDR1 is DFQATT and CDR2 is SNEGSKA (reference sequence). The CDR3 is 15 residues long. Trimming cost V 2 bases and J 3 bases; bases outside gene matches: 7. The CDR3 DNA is TGCAGTGCTAGAAGGGCCAGCGGGAGTACAGATACGCAGTATTTT. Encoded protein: CSARRASGSTDTQYF.

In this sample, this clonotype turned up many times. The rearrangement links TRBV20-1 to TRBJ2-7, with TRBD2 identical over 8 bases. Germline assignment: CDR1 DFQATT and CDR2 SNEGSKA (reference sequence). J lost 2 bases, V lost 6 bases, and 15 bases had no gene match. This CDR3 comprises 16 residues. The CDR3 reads CSAPSRTSGTTYEQYF. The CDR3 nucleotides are TGCAGTGCCCCCAGCCGAACTAGCGGTACAACCTACGAGCAGTACTTC.

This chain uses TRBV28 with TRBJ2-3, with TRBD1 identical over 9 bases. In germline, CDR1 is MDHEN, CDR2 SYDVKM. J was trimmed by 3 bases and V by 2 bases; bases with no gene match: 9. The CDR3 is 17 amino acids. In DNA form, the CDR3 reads TGTGCCAGCAGTTTACCAGGGACAGGGATCGGTACAGATACGCAGTATTTT. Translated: CASSLPGTGIGTDTQYF.

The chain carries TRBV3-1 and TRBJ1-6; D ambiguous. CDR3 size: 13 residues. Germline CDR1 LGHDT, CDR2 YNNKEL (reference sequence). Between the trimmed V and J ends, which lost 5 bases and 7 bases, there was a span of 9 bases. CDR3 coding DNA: TGTGCCAGCAGCACGACCGGGAATTCACCCCTCCACTTT. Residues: CASSTTGNSPLHF.

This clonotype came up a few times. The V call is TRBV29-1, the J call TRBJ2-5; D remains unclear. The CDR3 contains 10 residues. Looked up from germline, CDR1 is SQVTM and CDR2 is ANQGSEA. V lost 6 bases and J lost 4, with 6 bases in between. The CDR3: CSVNLETQYF. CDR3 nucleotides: TGCAGCGTCAACTTAGAGACCCAGTACTTC.

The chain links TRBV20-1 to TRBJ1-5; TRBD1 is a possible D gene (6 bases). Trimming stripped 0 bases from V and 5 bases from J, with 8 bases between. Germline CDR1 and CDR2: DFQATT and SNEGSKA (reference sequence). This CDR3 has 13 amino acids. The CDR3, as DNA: TGCAGTGCTAGAGAGGACAGCTATCAGCCCCAGCATTTT. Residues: CSAREDSYQPQHF.

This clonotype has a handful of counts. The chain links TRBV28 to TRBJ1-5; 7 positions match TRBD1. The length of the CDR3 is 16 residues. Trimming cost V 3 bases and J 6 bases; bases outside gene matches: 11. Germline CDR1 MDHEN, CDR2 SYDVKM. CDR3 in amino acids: CASSFAGGVFGQPQHF. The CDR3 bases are TGTGCCAGCAGTTTCGCAGGGGGGGTTTTCGGTCAGCCCCAGCATTTT.

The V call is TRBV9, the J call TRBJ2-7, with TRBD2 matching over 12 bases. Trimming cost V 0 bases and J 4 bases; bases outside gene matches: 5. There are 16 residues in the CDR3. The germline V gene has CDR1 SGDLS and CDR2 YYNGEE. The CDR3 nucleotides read TGTGCCAGCAGCGTAGATCTAGCGGGAGGGATGTACGAGCAGTACTTC. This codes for CASSVDLAGGMYEQYF.

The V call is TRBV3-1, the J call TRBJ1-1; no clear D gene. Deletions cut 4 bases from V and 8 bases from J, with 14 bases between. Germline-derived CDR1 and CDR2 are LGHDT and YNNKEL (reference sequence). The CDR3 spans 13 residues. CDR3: CASSPQGAYEAFF. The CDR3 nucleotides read TGTGCCAGCAGCCCGCAAGGTGCGTACGAAGCTTTCTTT.